One sample yielded the 21 T cell receptor beta chains listed below, sequenced in a study of cytomegalovirus exposure and HLA in healthy donors. PCR primers comprised 60 Vbeta and 13 Jbeta primers. Assay: immunoSEQ multiplex PCR; the TCRdb copy retains only in-frame clones and omits some. This table has some 160,000 clones, 65% to 85% appearing once. The material sequenced was PBMCs. The receptors derive from a man aged 55 to 69 in good health and CMV-seronegative.

A few counts support this clone. The chain joins TRBV5-4 to TRBJ2-3, with a weak D call TRBD2 (7 bases). The germline V gene has CDR1 SGHNT and CDR2 YYREEE (reference sequence). V lost 4 bases and J 3 bases, leaving 18 bases between the germline ends. The CDR3 has 16 residues. The DNA for the CDR3 is TGTGCCAGCAGCCCACTAGGGGGGGGACTAACAGATACGCAGTATTTT. It translates to CASSPLGGGLTDTQYF.

The chain combines TRBV5-1 with TRBJ2-3; 9 nucleotides align to TRBD1. Germline CDR1 reads SGHRS; CDR2 reads YFSETQ. V trimming: 2 bases; J trimming: 2 bases; junction bases outside the gene matches: 3. This CDR3 has 15 residues. As DNA, the CDR3 is TGCGCCAGCAGCTTAGGGACAGGGCCCACAGATACGCAGTATTTT. Translating it yields CASSLGTGPTDTQYF.

The rearrangement joins TRBV5-4 to TRBJ1-2; D possibly corresponds to TRBD1 (5 bases). Germline V gives CDR1 SGHNT, CDR2 YYREEE (reference sequence). The CDR3 consists of 15 residues. Trimming shortened V by 4 bases and J by 1 base, and 14 bases separated the two germline ends. The chain's CDR3 is CASSTGGFDNYGYTF. Here the CDR3 DNA reads TGTGCCAGCAGCACCGGGGGGTTCGATAACTATGGCTACACCTTC.

As to this clone: One end of the junction does not line up with germline, which may come from a read error. The V and J genes are TRBV7-7 and TRBJ2-5; D might be TRBD1 (6 bases). Germline V gene lookup returns CDR1 SSHAT and CDR2 FNYEAQ (reference sequence). This CDR3 spans 15 amino acids. DNA for the CDR3: TGTGCTAGCAGCGATCATACAGGGCTCCAAGAGACCCAGTACTTC. It yields the protein CASSDHTGLQETQYF.

This chain uses TRBV11-2 with TRBJ1-1, with D possibly TRBD1 on 6 matching bases. The V end was cut by 5 bases, the J end by 4 bases, with 17 bases between. The germline V gene encodes CDR1 SGHAT and CDR2 FQNNGV. The CDR3 runs 15 residues. CDR3 sequence: CASSQNGGGRTEAFF. CDR3 bases: TGTGCCAGCAGCCAAAATGGGGGGGGGCGCACTGAAGCTTTCTTT.

J is TRBJ1-5 and V is TRBV6-1; unclear D gene. Deletions cut 7 bases from V and 2 bases from J, with 12 bases between. Germline V gives CDR1 MNHNS, CDR2 SASEGT. CDR3 size: 14 residues. CDR3 region: CASKLGEGNQPQHF. DNA for the CDR3: TGTGCCAGCAAGCTCGGAGAGGGCAATCAGCCCCAGCATTTT.

Turning to this clone: Other nucleotide sequences in the sample specify the same CDR3. V usage is TRBV7-2 and J usage is TRBJ2-7, with 7 bases lining up with TRBD1. Germline V gene data show CDR1 as SGHTA and CDR2 as FQGNSA. The CDR3 totals 14 residues. With 1 base clipped from V and 3 bases from J, the junction kept 3 bases outside the gene matches. The CDR3 spells CASSLGRQGYEQYF. The CDR3 DNA reads as TGTGCCAGCAGCTTAGGTCGACAGGGCTACGAGCAGTACTTC.

The chain employs TRBV7-2 and TRBJ2-2; D remains ambiguous. Germline V gene lookup returns CDR1 SGHTA and CDR2 FQGNSA. The CDR3 extends over 14 amino acids. Trimming took off 5 bases at V and 1 base at J, with 8 bases between the two ends. The CDR3 DNA sequence: TGTGCCAGCAGCCGAGCCCGGAACACCGGGGAGCTGTTTTTT. Its protein product is CASSRARNTGELFF.

This clone was seen a few times. The chain recombines TRBV6-6 with TRBJ1-1; possible D gene TRBD1, 5 bases. The CDR3 has 13 residues. CDR1 is MNHNY, CDR2 SVGAGI, per germline (reference sequence). V was pared by 5 bases and J by 1 base, with 8 bases between. The CDR3 loop reads CASSLTGNTEAFF. The CDR3 DNA follows: TGTGCCAGCAGTCTCACAGGGAACACTGAAGCTTTCTTT.

The chain couples TRBV30 to TRBJ2-3; no firm D call. This CDR3 is built from 12 residues. Looked up from germline, CDR1 is GTSNPN and CDR2 is SVGIG (reference sequence). Trimming left V 3 bases short and J 5 bases short, with 9 bases between. The CDR3 is CAWSRVGDTQYF. CDR3 bases: TGTGCCTGGAGCCGAGTTGGAGATACGCAGTATTTT. The full variable domain, its missing parts supplied by reference TRBV30 and TRBJ2-3, is SQTIHQWPATLVQPVGSPLSLECTVEGTSNPNLYWYRQAAGRGLQLLFYSVGIGQISSEVPQNLSASRPQDRQFILSSKKLLLSDSGFYLCAWSRVGDTQYFGPGTRLTVL.

A remark on this clone: This sample includes further DNA sequences coding for the same CDR3. This sequence joins TRBV5-6 and TRBJ1-1; TRBD1 matches at 9 bases. V dropped 4 bases and J dropped 0; count of bases not matched to a gene: 4. From germline, CDR1 is SGHDT and CDR2 YYEEEE. CDR3 length: 15 residues. CDR3 coding DNA: TGTGCCAGCAGCGCGGGACAGGGAATGAACACTGAAGCTTTCTTT. Residues: CASSAGQGMNTEAFF.

V and J are TRBV5-6 and TRBJ2-7; the match to TRBD2 covers 12 bases. CDR1 and CDR2 from the germline V gene are SGHDT and YYEEEE. CDR3 length: 16 residues. Trimming at V came to 4 bases and at J to 0 bases, leaving 5 bases not matched to a gene. CDR3 bases: TGTGCCAGCAGCCTAGGACTAGCGGGAACCTCCTACGAGCAGTACTTC. Its protein product is CASSLGLAGTSYEQYF.

V is TRBV19 and J is TRBJ2-2, with TRBD2 identical over 14 bases. The J segment lost 5 bases and the V segment lost 4 bases, leaving 6 bases of the junction unmatched. The CDR3 extends over 17 amino acids. The V gene's germline CDR1 is LNHDA and CDR2 SQIVND (reference sequence). CDR3 DNA sequence: TGTGCCAGTAGTAAGACACGGACTAGCGGGAGGACCGGGGAGCTGTTTTTT. It specifies CASSKTRTSGRTGELFF.

The chain joins TRBV25-1 to TRBJ2-3; 7 bases are shared with TRBD2. The CDR3 runs to 17 residues. V lost 4 bases, J lost 0 bases, and 10 bases stayed unmatched. Looked up from germline, CDR1 is MGHDK and CDR2 is SYGVNS. The CDR3 nucleotides read TGTGCCAGCAGTGGACCCCCTAGCGGCTCTAGCACAGATACGCAGTATTTT. Protein product: CASSGPPSGSSTDTQYF.

This clone has a single count. In nucleotides, the CDR3 is TGCAGCGTTGCTCGGGGGGGCCTCTCTGGAAACACCATATATTTT. Translation gives CSVARGGLSGNTIYF. The chain carries TRBV29-1 and TRBJ1-3, with D perhaps TRBD1 (6 bases). V was cut by 4 bases and J by 0 bases, with 13 bases left in between. Looked up from germline, CDR1 is SQVTM and CDR2 is ANQGSEA. The length of the CDR3 is 15 residues.

This chain links TRBV28 with TRBJ2-5; 9 bases are a match to TRBD1. Germline CDR1 and CDR2: MDHEN and SYDVKM. J was trimmed by 7 bases and V by 6 bases; bases with no gene match: 9. CDR3 length: 14 amino acids. CDR3 sequence (DNA): TGTGCCAGCAGGAACAGGGGGCCCAAGATGACCCAGTACTTC. Translating gives CASRNRGPKMTQYF. Looking up the rest from reference TRBV28 and TRBJ2-5 gives the full variable domain: DVKVTQSSRYLVKRTGEKVFLECVQDMDHENMFWYRQDPGLGLRLIYFSYDVKMKEKGDIPEGYSVSREKKERFSLILESASTNQTSMYLCASRNRGPKMTQYFGPGTRLLVL.

As to this clone: Compared with germline, one end of the junction differs, possibly owing to a read error. V gene TRBV7-9 combines with J gene TRBJ1-4, with D maybe TRBD1 (6 bases). The CDR3 totals 18 residues. The V gene's germline CDR1 is SEHNR and CDR2 FQNEAQ (reference sequence). The CDR3 DNA sequence: TGTGCCAGCAGCCCGATCGTACAGGGATCTAGAACTGATGAAAAACTGTTTTTT. It encodes CASSPIVQGSRTDEKLFF.

This chain connects TRBV6-5 to TRBJ1-2; D may be TRBD1 (6 bases). The CDR3 is made up of 12 amino acids. Germline V CDR1 and CDR2: MNHEY, SVGAGI. Trimming removed 11 bases at V and 7 bases at J, with 17 bases between. This CDR3 reads CAVQSGVGGYTF. The CDR3 DNA sequence: TGTGCCGTCCAGTCAGGGGTCGGTGGCTACACCTTC.

The chain combines TRBV28 with TRBJ2-7, with D uncertain. This CDR3 region has 15 residues. Trimming removed 4 bases at V and 0 bases at J, with 13 bases between. CDR1 is MDHEN, CDR2 SYDVKM, per germline. This chain's CDR3 is CASSYPGRPSYEQYF. The CDR3 DNA follows: TGTGCCAGCAGTTACCCAGGTAGACCCTCCTACGAGCAGTACTTC.

The V and J genes are TRBV2 and TRBJ2-6; TRBD1 agrees at 9 bases. The germline CDR1 and CDR2 sequences are SNHLY and FYNNEI. The CDR3 covers 15 residues. The V and J ends lost 9 bases and 4 bases, in that order; junction bases with no gene match: 7. CDR3 residues: CARGTGTSGANVLTF. The CDR3 DNA reads TGTGCCAGAGGGACAGGGACTTCGGGGGCCAACGTCCTGACTTTC.

As concerns this clone: The junction shows a germline mismatch at one end, possibly a read error. The chain has TRBV7-9 and TRBJ1-6, with TRBD1 matching over 9 bases. Germline V gene lookup returns CDR1 SEHNR and CDR2 FQNEAQ (reference sequence). This CDR3 region has 16 residues. In DNA form, the CDR3 reads TGTTCCAGCAGCTTAGCCCTGACAGGGGGTAATTCACCCCTCCACTTT. Amino acid sequence: CSSSLALTGGNSPLHF.